This T cell receptor (beta chain) comes out of a study of blood T cell repertoires in COVID-19. Study-wide context: The United States, Italy and Spain supplied acute and convalescent COVID-19 samples.

Only one count was recorded for this clone. This table comes from immunoSEQ multiplex PCR, and its TCRdb copy is limited to in-frame clones, with some not included. Of about 130,000 clones listed, around nine tenths were seen once; the top ten hold around 3.8%. The CDR3 loop spans 15 amino acids. Germline V gene lookup returns CDR1 KGHSH and CDR2 LQKENI. The junction had 7 bases not matched to a gene; V was cut back by 4 bases and J by 3 bases. V usage is TRBV18 and J usage is TRBJ2-7; 9 bases align to TRBD1. The receptor's source is a middle-aged man with active COVID-19. Specimen: peripheral blood. CDR3 sequence reads: CASSQGTGTYYEQYF. The CDR3 bases are TGTGCCAGCTCACAGGGGACAGGGACCTACTACGAGCAGTACTTC.